The next 4 T cell receptor beta chains were all read from a single sample in a study of T-cell reconstitution after alpha-beta-depleted transplantation in children. Unique molecular identifiers were incorporated into the prepared TCRbeta library. In TCRdb, the PCR reads were re-called with MiXCR into one record per CDR3 protein. This sample has approximately 640,000 distinct CDR3 sequences, with around a sixth found just once. Here the sequenced sample was PBMCs from the stem cell graft donor, taken from the stem cell graft. The receptors derive from a human donor who donated a stem cell graft to a child with acute myeloid leukemia.

This clonotype was seen at least ten times. The chain carries TRBV12-3 or TRBV12-4 and TRBJ1-1; no firm D call. The CDR3 extends over 13 amino acids. The V end was cut by 6 bases, the J end by 4 bases, with 12 bases between. The CDR3 sequence: CASSGLGSTEAFF. CDR3 bases: TGTGCCAGCAGCGGTCTCGGAAGCACTGAAGCTTTCTTT.

This clonotype was seen more than once but under ten times. The genes are TRBV20-1 and TRBJ2-2; D is perhaps TRBD1 (6 bases). The CDR3 runs to 16 residues. Germline-derived CDR1 and CDR2 are DFQATT and SNEGSKA (reference sequence). The V gene lost 6 bases and the J gene lost 3 bases, with 20 bases spanning the gap. CDR3 in DNA: TGCAGTGCGCAAGGGGCAGGGGTTGGGGACACCGGGGAGCTGTTTTTT. It encodes CSAQGAGVGDTGELFF.

The J gene is TRBJ2-5, the V gene TRBV11-2; TRBD1 agrees at 9 bases. CDR3 size: 15 residues. The V and J ends lost 5 bases and 2 bases, in that order; junction bases with no gene match: 6. The germline gives CDR1 SGHAT, CDR2 FQNNGV. The CDR3: CASSGGTGRQETQYF. The CDR3 coding sequence is TGTGCCAGCAGCGGTGGGACAGGGAGGCAAGAGACCCAGTACTTC.

This clonotype was counted at least ten times. The chain is built from TRBV7-6 and TRBJ2-7, with D possibly being TRBD2 (6 bases). Germline CDR1 reads SGHVS; CDR2 reads FNYEAQ. V lost 4 bases, J lost 1 base, and 17 bases lay in between. CDR3 length: 16 amino acids. This CDR3 reads CASSSIGGTKSYEQYF. The CDR3 coding sequence is TGTGCCAGCAGCTCAATAGGCGGGACGAAATCCTACGAGCAGTACTTC.